The present entry profiles one T cell receptor (beta chain) with its context. Its antigen is not yet known. No qualities accompany the bases; no much larger clone lies one base away. The sample carries other DNA sequences with the same CDR3. Collaborating institutions collected whole blood in K2EDTA tubes following their own protocols. For TCRbeta analysis, collaborator samples were shipped as frozen whole blood, as isolated PBMCs, or as DNA extracted from either sample type. This entry comes from a study of blood T cell repertoires in COVID-19 (TCRdb year 2020). Study-level background: The collaborator samples originated in the United States, Italy and Spain and spanned the acute and convalescent phases of COVID-19. The prospective study material was composed of cDNA or gDNA derived from T cells, B-cell-depleted T cells, or PBMCs. Subjects who had been exposed to COVID-19, were actively infected with it, or had recovered from it provided the deeply sampled blood TCRbeta repertoires that made up the dataset. The repertoires were made available in a free public database intended to serve as a resource for research on the immune response to SARS-CoV-2. Samples came from the ongoing ImmuneRACE study (first 160 participants) plus 1,254 subjects from 6 global collaborators. Sample metadata almost always included a de-identified subject ID, COVID-19 status, age in years and sex. Where HLA class I and class II types were available, the types were taken from metadata supplied by the sample provider, not from assay-based typing.

The full study reports these points: The quantity of clinical and demographic metadata differed by source and by participant and was supplied without curation.

The immunoSEQ Assay, a bias-controlled multiplex PCR, was used to amplify TCRbeta CDR3 regions from genomic DNA. In the original analysis: The number of nucleated cells in each sample was estimated from the amplification of reference gene primers within the assay. To quantify the absolute abundance of each unique TCRbeta CDR3 rearrangement, sequence reads were collapsed and filtered. For each sample, productive Simpson clonality was calculated as the square root of Simpson's diversity index over productive rearrangements. TCRdb re-hosts the immuneACCESS table, in-frame sequences only. Its copies lack some clones; in the studies checked, an unresolved V gene accounts for under half of them, and the cause for the rest is not known. The V and J calls and clone size are taken from that table; D and trimming were inferred from the DNA. For this sample the table gives 150,000 to 200,000 clones, of which approximately 89% were detected only once. The top ten hold less than 3.5% of the sample.

The sample was peripheral blood. This TCR was sampled from a man in his 70s with acute or convalescent COVID-19.

In nucleotides, the sequence is TGTGCCAGCAGTTATGGCAGGAATCAGCCCCAGCATTTT. It encodes CASSYGRNQPQHF. Here the chain combines TRBV6-5 and TRBJ1-5; there is no confident call for the D gene. For CDR1 and CDR2, the germline V gene lists MNHEY and SVGAGI. V and J lose 3 bases and 4 bases, and a span of 7 bases separates them. Reading from cysteine to phenylalanine, the CDR3 counts 13 amino acids. Only the CDR3 part of the read is kept: 39 bases, read in frame from the first base.